Presented here are 21 T cell receptor beta chains from one specimen sequenced in a study of cytomegalovirus exposure and HLA in healthy donors. The PCR made use of 60 Vbeta and 13 Jbeta primers. The table came from immunoSEQ multiplex PCR; TCRdb's copy has only in-frame clones and leaves some out. The sample has 70,000 to 85,000 clones, over 70% seen once. The sample consisted of PBMCs. The receptors come from a man aged 40-49 years in good health and CMV-seropositive.

The chain combines TRBV11-2 with TRBJ1-6, with D maybe TRBD1 (5 bases). Germline V lookup: CDR1 SGHAT, CDR2 FQNNGV. Trimming left V 2 bases short and J 4 bases short, with 12 bases between. CDR3 length equals 16 residues. The CDR3: CASSLSAGPYNSPLHF. The CDR3 DNA is TGTGCCAGCAGCTTATCAGCAGGGCCGTATAATTCACCCCTCCACTTT.

The J gene is TRBJ1-1, the V gene TRBV6-5; 11 positions match TRBD1. Germline V gene data show CDR1 as MNHEY and CDR2 as SVGAGI. The CDR3 is 15 amino acids. V shed 10 bases, J shed 2 bases, and the junction held 9 bases outside the gene matches. The CDR3, as DNA: TGTGCCACCAAACGGACAGGGGGCCATAACACTGAAGCTTTCTTT. This codes for CATKRTGGHNTEAFF.

The chain recombines TRBV7-6 with TRBJ2-7; TRBD1 might be the D (5 bases). This CDR3 has 16 amino acids. V gave up 4 bases and J gave up 2 bases, with 18 bases separating them. Germline lookup yields CDR1 SGHVS and CDR2 FNYEAQ. Written as DNA, the CDR3 is TGTGCCAGCAGCTCTCACAGATCCAGGGCCACCTACGAGCAGTACTTC. Translating gives CASSSHRSRATYEQYF. Full variable domain (rest looked up from reference TRBV7-6 and TRBJ2-7): GAGVSQSPRYKVTKRGQDVALRCDPISGHVSLYWYRQALGQGPEFLTYFNYEAQQDKSGLPNDRFSAERPEGSISTLTIQRTEQRDSAMYRCASSSHRSRATYEQYFGPGTRLTVT.

This clone occurred once. The rearrangement links TRBV7-6 to TRBJ2-3; D gene unclear. V was cut by 0 bases and J by 0 bases, with 10 bases left in between. Germline V gene sequence: CDR1 SGHVS, CDR2 FNYEAQ. This CDR3 has 16 amino acids. The CDR3 coding sequence is TGTGCCAGCAGCTTAGCGGGCAGCATTAGCACAGATACGCAGTATTTT. It translates to CASSLAGSISTDTQYF.

The chain has TRBV6-5 and TRBJ1-1; maybe TRBD1 (6 bases). The CDR3 length is 14 residues. Trimming removed 5 bases at V and 10 bases at J, with 20 bases between. Germline lookup yields CDR1 MNHEY and CDR2 SVGAGI. The chain's CDR3 is CASSDPGGLRIAFF. The DNA for the CDR3 is TGTGCCAGCAGTGATCCTGGGGGCCTGCGTATAGCTTTCTTT.

The chain recombines TRBV6-1 with TRBJ2-7, with 8 bases matching TRBD1. The V gene's germline CDR1 is MNHNS and CDR2 SASEGT. The CDR3 length is 13 residues. V lost 7 bases and J lost 3; bases outside the gene matches: 5. The CDR3 spells CASMARGLYEQYF. The CDR3 DNA reads TGTGCCAGCATGGCCAGGGGGCTCTACGAGCAGTACTTC.

J is TRBJ2-3 and V is TRBV13, with TRBD1 matching 9 bases. This CDR3 contains 16 residues. CDR1 is PRHDT and CDR2 is FYEKMQ in the germline V gene (reference sequence). Losses at the gene ends were 2 bases for V and 6 bases for J; bases not matched to a gene: 9. In DNA, the CDR3 is TGTGCCAGCAGCTTATCCCCCGGGACAGGGAAGGATACGCAGTATTTT. As protein: CASSLSPGTGKDTQYF.

This rearrangement joins TRBV6-1 to TRBJ2-5; 11 bases are a match to TRBD1. The CDR3 runs to 15 residues. V lost 5 bases and J lost 4; bases outside the gene matches: 6. Germline CDR1 MNHNS, CDR2 SASEGT. In DNA form, the CDR3 reads TGTGCCAGCAGTCTGGACAGGGGGCGGGGAGAGACCCAGTACTTC. This encodes CASSLDRGRGETQYF.

This chain connects TRBV28 to TRBJ2-7; possible D gene TRBD2, 6 bases. The V gene's germline CDR1 is MDHEN and CDR2 SYDVKM. CDR3 length: 11 residues. The V and J ends lost 10 bases and 1 base respectively, with 8 bases between them. The CDR3 DNA follows: TGTGCCACCGGGAGATCCTACGAGCAGTACTTC. Protein product: CATGRSYEQYF.

The V gene is TRBV2, the J gene TRBJ2-5, with 8 bases matching TRBD2. V was pared by 5 bases and J by 5 bases, with 7 bases of the junction left unmatched. From germline, CDR1 is SNHLY and CDR2 FYNNEI. The CDR3 has 14 amino acids. The CDR3 sequence: CASSQRGNRETQYF. In nucleotides, the CDR3 is TGTGCCAGCAGTCAGCGGGGGAACAGGGAGACCCAGTACTTC.

This chain connects TRBV15 to TRBJ1-6; TRBD1 is a possible D gene (5 bases). Germline CDR1 is LNHNV and CDR2 is YYDKDF (reference sequence). This CDR3 is built from 15 residues. Between the trimmed V and J ends, which lost 5 bases and 6 bases, there was a span of 14 bases. The CDR3 protein is CATSARDSGNSPLHF. The CDR3 DNA is TGTGCCACCAGCGCCCGGGACTCCGGTAATTCACCCCTCCACTTT.

Here the CDR3 DNA reads TGTGCCACCAGCAGAGGGGGTGGCGGGAACTACAATGAGCAGTTCTTC. The encoded protein is CATSRGGGGNYNEQFF. The chain carries TRBV15 and TRBJ2-1; D is possibly TRBD2 (6 bases). CDR1 is LNHNV, CDR2 YYDKDF, per germline (reference sequence). The V end was cut by 1 base, the J end by 3 bases, with 13 bases between. This CDR3 contains 16 residues.

The chain combines TRBV6-4 with TRBJ2-2; 10 nucleotides agree with TRBD2. From germline, CDR1 is MRHNA and CDR2 SNTAGT. Trimming cost V 3 bases and J 3 bases; bases outside gene matches: 1. The CDR3 length is 15 residues. CDR3 protein: CASSESGGDTGELFF. Written as DNA, the CDR3 is TGTGCCAGCAGTGAAAGCGGGGGGGACACCGGGGAGCTGTTTTTT.

The chain has TRBV6-1 and TRBJ2-5; 9 bases map to TRBD1. CDR3 length: 15 amino acids. The V and J ends lost 5 bases and 5 bases, in that order; junction bases with no gene match: 9. Germline values: CDR1 MNHNS, CDR2 SASEGT. The CDR3 nucleotides read TGTGCCAGCAGTCGCCGGGACAGGGTCGGGGAGACCCAGTACTTC. Translation gives CASSRRDRVGETQYF.

This clone appeared a single time. The CDR3: CASSFSSEGPYEQYF. The CDR3 nucleotides read TGCGCCAGCAGCTTCTCCTCGGAGGGGCCCTACGAGCAGTACTTC. This chain links TRBV5-1 with TRBJ2-7; D perhaps matches TRBD2 (6 bases). CDR1 SGHRS and CDR2 YFSETQ come from the germline V gene. V lost 2 bases, J lost 2 bases, and 14 bases lay in between. The CDR3 consists of 15 residues.

This clone showed up just a few times. This chain uses TRBV6-4 with TRBJ2-1; 10 bases are a match to TRBD1. V lost 6 bases, J lost 6 bases, and 5 bases stayed unmatched. CDR3 size: 14 residues. CDR1 and CDR2 from the germline V gene are MRHNA and SNTAGT. This CDR3 is CASRSGTGANEQFF. The CDR3 bases are TGTGCCAGCAGAAGTGGGACAGGGGCCAATGAGCAGTTCTTC.

This clone showed up just a few times. J is TRBJ1-5 and V is TRBV7-9, with no clear D. CDR3 length: 14 residues. V lost 9 bases to trimming and J lost 4 bases, with 16 bases between them. The germline CDR1 and CDR2 sequences are SEHNR and FQNEAQ (reference sequence). Here the CDR3 DNA reads TGTGCCAGGACCGGGAGCGGAGGGAATCAGCCCCAGCATTTT. Its protein is CARTGSGGNQPQHF.

The chain links TRBV5-6 to TRBJ1-2, with D maybe TRBD1 (6 bases). V lost 2 bases and J 5 bases, leaving 19 bases between the germline ends. Germline assignment: CDR1 SGHDT and CDR2 YYEEEE. The CDR3 runs to 16 residues. CDR3 nucleotide sequence: TGTGCCAGCAGCTTAACTACGGGACAACTACCGTATGGCTACACCTTC. This codes for CASSLTTGQLPYGYTF. The variable domain in full, completed from reference TRBV5-6 and TRBJ1-2, reads DAGVTQSPTHLIKTRGQQVTLRCSPKSGHDTVSWYQQALGQGPQFIFQYYEEEERQRGNFPDRFSGHQFPNYSSELNVNALLLGDSALYLCASSLTTGQLPYGYTFGSGTRLTVV.

This clone has only a few counts. V is TRBV4-3 and J is TRBJ2-3, with D perhaps matching TRBD1 (6 bases). Trimming left V 0 bases short and J 2 bases short, with 21 bases between. The CDR3 contains 19 residues. Germline lookup yields CDR1 LGHNA and CDR2 YSLEER. This CDR3 reads CASSQDGSGRQEFTDTQYF. The CDR3 DNA follows: TGCGCCAGCAGCCAAGACGGTTCGGGGCGACAGGAATTCACAGATACGCAGTATTTT.

The V call is TRBV5-6, the J call TRBJ2-1; D unresolved. V gave up 1 base and J gave up 7 bases, with 24 bases separating them. Germline values: CDR1 SGHDT, CDR2 YYEEEE. The CDR3 loop spans 18 amino acids. CDR3 in DNA: TGTGCCAGCAGCTTGATGTATGATGTGGTCCGTTTGGAGAATGAGCAGTTCTTC. It translates to CASSLMYDVVRLENEQFF.

This clone has a single count. The chain recombines TRBV28 with TRBJ1-2; 7 positions agree with TRBD1. This CDR3 has 14 amino acids. Germline V CDR1 and CDR2: MDHEN, SYDVKM. Trimming at V came to 3 bases and at J to 8 bases, leaving 9 bases not matched to a gene. DNA for the CDR3: TGTGCCAGCAGTTTGGGGGCAGGGGGTGAGGGCTACACCTTC. Amino acid sequence: CASSLGAGGEGYTF.